Shown below are 8 T cell receptor beta chains from a single sample sequenced in a study of blood T cells in healthy people across ages. A sample-barcoded 5' primer and a J-beta primer mix were used in a second PCR of roughly 6 to 11 cycles. Using its own MiXCR run on the 5' RACE reads, TCRdb lists one record per CDR3 protein. The table lists 800,000 or so distinct CDR3 sequences, under 80% of them singletons. Material: blood. These receptors all come from a man aged 30 to 39 in good health.

This sequence joins TRBV4-2 and TRBJ2-5; 10 bases line up with TRBD2. This CDR3 is built from 17 residues. The J segment lost 2 bases and the V segment lost 0 bases, leaving 6 bases of the junction unmatched. The germline CDR1 and CDR2 sequences are LGHNA and YNFKEQ. The CDR3 bases are TGTGCCAGCAGCCAAGACCTAGCGGGAGAGGGGCAAGAGACCCAGTACTTC. This codes for CASSQDLAGEGQETQYF.

J is TRBJ2-4 and V is TRBV30; D is possibly TRBD2 (5 bases). The DNA end is a closer match to TRBJ2-7, so the J assignment may be wrong. Germline values: CDR1 GTSNPN, CDR2 SVGIG (reference sequence). The CDR3 is made up of 12 amino acids. The CDR3 protein is CAWTTEGYEQYF. The CDR3 DNA reads as TGTGCCTGGACCACCGAGGGATACGAGCAGTACTTC.

The rearrangement joins TRBV3-1 to TRBJ1-5; D remains ambiguous. Germline V gene data show CDR1 as LGHDT and CDR2 as YNNKEL (reference sequence). CDR3 length: 15 amino acids. Between the trimmed V and J ends, which lost 4 bases and 2 bases, there was a span of 12 bases. CDR3: CASSPSGYRNQPQHF. Written as DNA, the CDR3 is TGTGCCAGCAGCCCTTCCGGTTACCGCAATCAGCCCCAGCATTTT.

V gene TRBV29-1 combines with J gene TRBJ1-1; 9 nucleotides align to TRBD1. Germline CDR1 reads SQVTM; CDR2 reads ANQGSEA. V lost 0 bases and J lost 4; bases outside the gene matches: 9. CDR3 length: 16 residues. CDR3 in DNA: TGCAGCGTTGAAGATCAGGGGACAGGGTGGGTCACTGAAGCTTTCTTT. This encodes CSVEDQGTGWVTEAFF.

Regarding this clonotype: An end of the junction does not agree with germline; a read error may underlie this. The chain joins TRBV7-2 to TRBJ2-5; TRBD1 or TRBD2 may be the D gene (5 bases each). Per the germline V gene, CDR1 is SGHTA and CDR2 is FQGNSA. The CDR3 sequence is 13 residues long. Here the CDR3 reads CASSSTAVETQYF. The CDR3, as DNA: TGTGCCAGTAGCTCGACAGCGGTGGAGACCCAGTACTTC.

This clonotype was counted ten times or more. V usage is TRBV5-1 and J usage is TRBJ1-2; D is unclear. CDR3 size: 12 residues. Deletions cut 0 bases from V and 4 bases from J, with 4 bases between. CDR1 and CDR2 (germline): SGHRS, YFSETQ. DNA for the CDR3: TGCGCCAGCAGCTTGGTTGGCTATGGCTACACCTTC. It codes for CASSLVGYGYTF.

This clonotype was seen only a few times. The V and J genes are TRBV5-1 and TRBJ2-1, with D perhaps matching TRBD1 (5 bases). The germline V and J ends were trimmed by 2 bases and 5 bases, with 20 bases remaining between them. The germline gives CDR1 SGHRS, CDR2 YFSETQ. The CDR3 totals 17 residues. This CDR3 is CASSFGAAGSQNNEQFF. CDR3 coding DNA: TGCGCCAGCAGCTTTGGGGCGGCAGGGTCGCAGAACAATGAGCAGTTCTTC.

CDR3 amino acids: CSASTGGQLLTDTQYF. For the CDR3, the DNA is TGCAGTGCTAGTACGGGGGGGCAACTTTTAACAGATACGCAGTATTTT. The V gene is TRBV20-1, the J gene TRBJ2-3, with 8 bases matching TRBD2. The V segment lost 3 bases and the J segment 3 bases; nucleotides outside the gene matches: 11. The CDR3 totals 16 residues. The germline V gene has CDR1 DFQATT and CDR2 SNEGSKA (reference sequence).